A selection of T cell receptor beta chains follows, all from one sample in a study of metastatic and nonmetastatic thyroid tumors. TCRdb ran MiXCR on the PCR reads. This table holds approximately 86,000 clones, approximately 13% found once. Sequenced: tumor tissue. Receptors originate from a female donor with papillary thyroid cancer or a benign thyroid nodule (not recorded which). Some clones in this sample may be carry-over from other donors' samples. Both conserved end residues are part of each CDR3. A D gene is named only where the DNA matches it firmly. Some rows mark clone size as missing; the rest say once, few, many or name a class of expanded clone.

D gene | J gene | clone size | V gene | CDR3 DNA | CDR3 protein
NA | TRBJ1-1 | many | TRBV2 | TGTGCCAGCAGTGAGTTTACAGCTGAGGCTTTCTTT | CASSEFTAEAFF
TRBD2 | TRBJ2-7 | many | TRBV6-2/TRBV6-3 | TGTGCCAGCAGTTGGACTAGATCCACCTACGAGCAGTACTTC | CASSWTRSTYEQYF
NA | TRBJ2-1 | many | TRBV6-1 | TGTGCCAGCGGAACAGGGTTCAATGAGCAGTTCTTC | CASGTGFNEQFF
NA | TRBJ2-5 | NA | TRBV29-1 | TGCAGCGTTGAAATGGAGGTTGAGACCCAGTACTTC | CSVEMEVETQYF
TRBD1 | TRBJ2-4 | few | TRBV6-1 | TGTGCCAGCAGTGATAGGACAGGCAAGTACTTC | CASSDRTGKYF
NA | TRBJ2-4 | NA | TRBV27 | TGTGCCAGCAGTCTCCTGGTCGCCCCGGGGGCTGTAAACATTCAGTACTTC | CASSLLVAPGAVNIQYF
TRBD2 | TRBJ2-5 | many | TRBV11-2 | TGTGCCAGCAGCCCAGCGGGAGAGGAAGAGACCCAGTACTTC | CASSPAGEEETQYF
NA | TRBJ2-3 | many | TRBV5-4 | TGTGCCAGCAGCTTAACGGGGGGCGCCAGGTGGGATACGCAGTATTTT | CASSLTGGARWDTQYF
NA | TRBJ1-1 | many | TRBV19 | TGTGCCAGTAGGCCCCAGGGAACTGAAGCTTTCTTT | CASRPQGTEAFF
TRBD2 | TRBJ2-7 | few | TRBV5-4 | TGTGCCAGCAGCTGGGGACTAGCGGGAGGCTACTACGAGCAGTACTTC | CASSWGLAGGYYEQYF